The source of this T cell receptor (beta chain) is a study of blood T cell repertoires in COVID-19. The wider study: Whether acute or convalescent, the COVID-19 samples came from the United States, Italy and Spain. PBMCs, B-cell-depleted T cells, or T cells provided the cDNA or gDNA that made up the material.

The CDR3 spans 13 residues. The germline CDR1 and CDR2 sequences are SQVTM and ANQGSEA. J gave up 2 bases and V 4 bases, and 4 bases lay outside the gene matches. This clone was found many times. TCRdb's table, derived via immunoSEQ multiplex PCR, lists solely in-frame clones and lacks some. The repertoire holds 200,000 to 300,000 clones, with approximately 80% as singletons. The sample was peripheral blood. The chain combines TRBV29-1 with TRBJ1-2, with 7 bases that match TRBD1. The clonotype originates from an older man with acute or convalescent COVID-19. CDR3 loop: CSVALTGNYGYTF. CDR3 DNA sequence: TGCAGCGTTGCCTTGACAGGGAACTATGGCTACACCTTC.